This T cell receptor (beta chain) was sequenced for a study of identical twins. Findings and caveats of the study: The authors noted that invariant MAIT and iNKT cells could partly confound zero-insertion analyses. Cord blood beta clonotypes that were abundant carried fewer insertions, and memory repertoires showed no such trend. Compared with unrelated sharing, twin-shared out-of-frame alpha sequences had more low-probability sequences.

In its sample, this clonotype was seen many times. What it binds is unknown. TCRdb used MiXCR to reprocess the 5' RACE reads, holding one entry per CDR3 protein. The table lists more than 350,000 distinct CDR3 sequences, approximately 10% of them singletons. The material sequenced was naive T cells sorted from blood. This sequence was found in a woman aged 45-65 years in good health.

The CDR3 is CSASGLAGEETDTQYF. The CDR3 coding sequence is TGCAGTGCTAGTGGGCTAGCGGGAGAGGAGACAGATACGCAGTATTTT. This sequence joins TRBV20-1 and TRBJ2-3; 10 nucleotides match TRBD2. The CDR3 spans 16 residues. Germline-derived CDR1 and CDR2 are DFQATT and SNEGSKA (reference sequence). V shed 3 bases, J shed 3 bases, and the junction held 9 bases outside the gene matches.